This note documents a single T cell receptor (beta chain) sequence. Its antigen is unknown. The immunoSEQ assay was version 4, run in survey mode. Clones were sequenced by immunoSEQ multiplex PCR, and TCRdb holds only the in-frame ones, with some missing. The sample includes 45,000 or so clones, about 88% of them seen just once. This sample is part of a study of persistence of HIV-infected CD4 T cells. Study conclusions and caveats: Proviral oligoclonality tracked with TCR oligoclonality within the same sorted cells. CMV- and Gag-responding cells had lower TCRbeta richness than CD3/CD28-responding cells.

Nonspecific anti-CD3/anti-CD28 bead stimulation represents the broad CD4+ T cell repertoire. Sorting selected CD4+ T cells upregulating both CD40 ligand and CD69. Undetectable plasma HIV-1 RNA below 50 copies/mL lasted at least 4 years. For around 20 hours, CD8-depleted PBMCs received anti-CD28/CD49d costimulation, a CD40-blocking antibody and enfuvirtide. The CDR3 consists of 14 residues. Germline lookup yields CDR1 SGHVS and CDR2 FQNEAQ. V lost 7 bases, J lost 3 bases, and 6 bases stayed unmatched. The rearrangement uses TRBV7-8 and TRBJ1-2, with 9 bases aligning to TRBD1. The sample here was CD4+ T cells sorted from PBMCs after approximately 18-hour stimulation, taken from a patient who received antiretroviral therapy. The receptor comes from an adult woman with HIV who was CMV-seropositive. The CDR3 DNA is TGTGCCAGCATTCCAAGGACAGGGGACTATGGCTACACCTTC. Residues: CASIPRTGDYGYTF.